What follows are 10 T cell receptor beta chains derived from one specimen sequenced in a study of blood T cell repertoires in COVID-19. The repertoire was sequenced with immunoSEQ multiplex PCR; TCRdb's copy has only in-frame clones and lacks some. The data show around 190,000 clones, 65% to 90% seen once. The sequencing input was peripheral blood. Every receptor here comes from a human donor in a cohort sampled during active COVID-19.

In this sample, this clone turned up once. The gene calls are TRBV5-1 and TRBJ1-6; the match to TRBD1 covers 9 bases. Germline V lookup: CDR1 SGHRS, CDR2 YFSETQ. Losses at the gene ends were 3 bases for V and 9 bases for J; bases not matched to a gene: 4. CDR3 length: 14 amino acids. The CDR3 nucleotides are TGCGCCAGCAGCTCCGGGACAGGGATTTCACCCCTCCACTTT. Protein sequence: CASSSGTGISPLHF.

The chain couples TRBV3-1 (or the pseudogene TRBV3-2) to TRBJ2-5; possibly TRBD1 for D (5 bases). V lost 4 bases, J lost 5 bases, and 17 bases lay in between. The CDR3 sequence is 15 residues long. Germline CDR1 reads LGHDT; CDR2 reads YNNKEL (reference sequence). The chain's CDR3 is CASSPQASGWETQYF. CDR3 DNA sequence: TGTGCCAGCAGCCCCCAGGCGTCAGGGTGGGAGACCCAGTACTTC.

The rearrangement joins TRBV15 to TRBJ2-3; the D gene is possibly TRBD1 (5 bases). With 1 base removed from V and 2 bases from J, the gap between germline ends came to 16 bases. Germline CDR1 is LNHNV and CDR2 is YYDKDF (reference sequence). The CDR3 consists of 17 residues. The CDR3 loop is CATSRVGRQAYTDTQYF. CDR3 DNA: TGTGCCACCAGCAGAGTGGGGCGCCAGGCGTACACAGATACGCAGTATTTT.

This clone is a singleton in its sample. This chain joins TRBV7-9 and TRBJ1-2, with no clear D. V lost 2 bases to trimming and J lost 3 bases, with 4 bases between them. The CDR3 loop spans 12 amino acids. Germline V CDR1 and CDR2: SEHNR, FQNEAQ (reference sequence). The CDR3 DNA is TGTGCCAGCAGCTTATCCTACTATGGCTACACCTTC. Its translation: CASSLSYYGYTF.

The chain joins TRBV9 to TRBJ2-7, with 7 bases identical to TRBD2. The ends lost 4 bases at V and 2 bases at J; junction bases unmatched: 9. This CDR3 spans 15 amino acids. Germline V lookup: CDR1 SGDLS, CDR2 YYNGEE. The CDR3 DNA sequence: TGTGCCAGCAGCCCTGGGGACTACCGCGCCTACGAGCAGTACTTC. It codes for CASSPGDYRAYEQYF.

The rearrangement uses TRBV5-1 and TRBJ1-2; TRBD1 agrees at 8 bases. V was pared by 2 bases and J by 4 bases, with 4 bases of the junction left unmatched. Per the germline V gene, CDR1 is SGHRS and CDR2 is YFSETQ. There are 14 residues in the CDR3. The DNA for the CDR3 is TGCGCCAGCAGCTTAGGACAGGGCTTCTATGGCTACACCTTC. Amino acid sequence: CASSLGQGFYGYTF.

This chain connects TRBV7-2 to TRBJ2-7; possibly TRBD1 for D (5 bases). Per germline, CDR1 SGHTA and CDR2 FQGNSA. This CDR3 has 15 residues. The germline V and J ends were trimmed by 1 base and 5 bases, with 15 bases remaining between them. CDR3 sequence (DNA): TGTGCCAGCAGCTTAGGGTGGACATCAAAGGACGAGCAGTACTTC. Its translation: CASSLGWTSKDEQYF.

The chain joins TRBV7-9 to TRBJ2-5; 8 nucleotides align to TRBD1. V shed 2 bases, J shed 3 bases, and the junction held 2 bases outside the gene matches. Germline V gene lookup returns CDR1 SEHNR and CDR2 FQNEAQ (reference sequence). The length of the CDR3 is 14 residues. The CDR3 sequence is CASSLQQGEETQYF. In nucleotides, the CDR3 is TGTGCCAGCAGCTTACAACAGGGGGAAGAGACCCAGTACTTC.

The CDR3 reads CASSLEGDLYGYTF. For the CDR3, the DNA is TGTGCCAGCAGCCTCGAGGGGGACCTTTATGGCTACACCTTC. This rearrangement joins TRBV3-1 (or the pseudogene TRBV3-2) to TRBJ1-2, with D perhaps matching TRBD1 (6 bases). The CDR3 totals 14 residues. V dropped 4 bases and J dropped 5 bases, with 14 bases sitting between them. Germline CDR1 and CDR2: LGHDT and YNNKEL (reference sequence).

This chain uses TRBV7-2 with TRBJ2-4; D is unresolved. This CDR3 region has 16 residues. Germline-derived CDR1 and CDR2 are SGHTA and FQGNSA. V gave up 1 base and J gave up 0 bases, with 10 bases separating them. CDR3 sequence: CASSLDIGRAKNIQYF. The CDR3 nucleotides read TGTGCCAGCAGCTTAGATATTGGCAGAGCCAAAAACATTCAGTACTTC.